This T cell receptor beta chain was obtained from a study of blood T cell repertoires in COVID-19. Across the study: The analysed material was cDNA or gDNA that came from T cells, B-cell-depleted T cells, or PBMCs.

The protocol was immunoSEQ multiplex PCR, while the TCRdb copy is restricted to in-frame clones and leaves out a portion. This sample has 300,000 to 350,000 clones, with about 88% found just once. Germline V gene lookup returns CDR1 LNHDA and CDR2 SQIVND (reference sequence). V gave up 0 bases and J gave up 3 bases, with 9 bases separating them. There are 15 residues in the CDR3. The rearrangement uses TRBV19 and TRBJ1-5; no firm D call. Material: peripheral blood. This clonotype was sampled from a woman in her seventies with COVID-19, enrolled during active disease. The CDR3 sequence: CASSIEAQSNQPQHF. The CDR3 DNA reads as TGTGCCAGTAGTATAGAGGCACAGTCCAATCAGCCCCAGCATTTT.